The clone carrying this T cell receptor (beta chain) was picked up one time. Antigen unknown. This CDR3 comprises 15 residues. With 6 bases removed from V and 0 bases from J, the gap between germline ends came to 9 bases. Germline V gene data show CDR1 as MNHEY and CDR2 as SVGAGI. This sample is drawn from a study of pediatric ulcerative colitis. The rectum was sampled with one to two pinch biopsies at colonoscopy. Using immunoSEQ multiplex PCR, the repertoire was profiled, and TCRdb retains in-frame clones only, with some absent. Seen here are tens of thousands of clones, 60% to 85% observed once, and the top ten hold around 9.1%. Notes on the study in general: This repertoire reflects total lymphocytes rather than subpopulations like regulatory T cells. Blood-derived T cells may be present in rectal pinch biopsies.

The sequence was collected from a boy between 10 and 17 years old with severe ulcerative colitis. The rearrangement joins TRBV6-5 to TRBJ2-6; tentative D call: TRBD1 (5 bases). The specimen was gut tissue. The CDR3 DNA reads as TGTGCCAGCAGCCTGACAGTCTCTGGGGCCAACGTCCTGACTTTC. It encodes CASSLTVSGANVLTF.